The 25 T cell receptor beta chains presented below share a single source sample, sequenced in a study of blood T cell repertoires in COVID-19. The data were produced by immunoSEQ multiplex PCR, yet TCRdb's version contains in-frame clones alone and is incomplete. The data contain 45,000 to 55,000 clones, 65% to 85% of them singletons. Sequencing was carried out using peripheral blood. The receptors shown here come from a man aged 50-59 years with acute or convalescent COVID-19.

The CDR3 loop reads CASSLKTGETEAFF. DNA for the CDR3: TGTGCCAGCAGCTTGAAGACAGGGGAAACTGAAGCTTTCTTT. The genes are TRBV7-9 and TRBJ1-1; 8 bases are a match to TRBD1. This CDR3 comprises 14 residues. The J segment lost 5 bases and the V segment lost 3 bases, leaving 5 bases of the junction unmatched. The germline CDR1 and CDR2 sequences are SEHNR and FQNEAQ (reference sequence). Based on the CDR3 plus reference TRBV7-9 and TRBJ1-1, the full variable domain is DTGVSQNPRHKITKRGQNVTFRCDPISEHNRLYWYRQTLGQGPEFLTYFQNEAQLEKSRLLSDRFSAERPKGSFSTLEIQRTEQGDSAMYLCASSLKTGETEAFFGQGTRLTVV.

This chain connects TRBV29-1 to TRBJ2-7; 12 nucleotides align to TRBD2. CDR1 is SQVTM, CDR2 ANQGSEA, per germline. The CDR3 loop spans 15 amino acids. V trimming: 6 bases; J trimming: 5 bases; junction bases outside the gene matches: 11. The CDR3 spells CSVTPGTSGLNEQYF. CDR3 nucleotides: TGCAGCGTGACCCCCGGGACTAGCGGGTTGAACGAGCAGTACTTC.

The V gene is TRBV2, the J gene TRBJ2-7; 8 bases match TRBD1. This CDR3 spans 14 amino acids. The V gene's germline CDR1 is SNHLY and CDR2 FYNNEI. The V and J ends lost 7 bases and 6 bases, in that order; junction bases with no gene match: 11. The CDR3 sequence: CASIKDRALGEQYF. As DNA, the CDR3 is TGTGCCAGCATCAAGGACAGGGCCCTGGGCGAGCAGTACTTC.

This chain links TRBV9 with TRBJ2-2; 9 bases match TRBD2. CDR1 is SGDLS, CDR2 YYNGEE, per germline. V was clipped by 3 bases and J by 2 bases; unmatched bases: 5. CDR3 size: 16 residues. In nucleotides, the CDR3 is TGTGCCAGCAGCGGACGACTAGCGGAAAACACCGGGGAGCTGTTTTTT. Amino acids: CASSGRLAENTGELFF.

This sequence joins TRBV7-9 and TRBJ1-2; 9 nucleotides agree with TRBD1. The CDR3 loop spans 13 amino acids. Germline CDR1 SEHNR, CDR2 FQNEAQ (reference sequence). The V and J ends lost 5 bases and 4 bases, in that order; junction bases with no gene match: 2. The CDR3 spells CASSQGQGYGYTF. In DNA form, the CDR3 reads TGTGCCAGCAGCCAGGGACAGGGCTATGGCTACACCTTC.

V gene TRBV27 combines with J gene TRBJ2-6, with D hard to call. The CDR3 has 15 residues. V was pared by 0 bases and J by 0 bases, with 3 bases between. Looked up from germline, CDR1 is MNHEY and CDR2 is SMNVEV (reference sequence). The DNA of the CDR3 is TGTGCCAGCAGTTTATCGCGCTCTGGGGCCAACGTCCTGACTTTC. Encoded protein: CASSLSRSGANVLTF.

The chain's CDR3 is CASTLDFGGNNEQFF. The CDR3, as DNA: TGTGCCAGCACCCTCGATTTTGGAGGGAACAATGAGCAGTTCTTC. The V call is TRBV6-5, the J call TRBJ2-1, with D possibly TRBD2 on 6 matching bases. V dropped 7 bases and J dropped 5 bases, with 18 bases sitting between them. Germline V gene sequence: CDR1 MNHEY, CDR2 SVGAGI. The CDR3 consists of 15 residues.

This clone was counted a single time. This chain links TRBV9 with TRBJ2-5, with a possible D match to TRBD1 (6 bases). The germline gives CDR1 SGDLS, CDR2 YYNGEE. V was clipped by 0 bases and J by 5 bases, with 11 bases between them. The CDR3 is made up of 14 amino acids. CDR3 in amino acids: CASSVDTGQETQYF. CDR3 DNA sequence: TGTGCCAGCAGCGTAGATACAGGGCAGGAGACCCAGTACTTC.

This chain links TRBV6-5 with TRBJ2-3, with D perhaps TRBD2 (5 bases). Per the germline V gene, CDR1 is MNHEY and CDR2 is SVGAGI. The CDR3 extends over 14 amino acids. V was cut by 7 bases and J by 1 base, with 12 bases left in between. The CDR3 loop is CASTSWGGTDTQYF. The CDR3 coding sequence is TGTGCCAGCACTTCATGGGGAGGCACAGATACGCAGTATTTT.

The V call is TRBV24-1, the J call TRBJ2-2; D gene uncertain. Trimming stripped 1 base from V and 4 bases from J, with 12 bases between. The CDR3 has 16 amino acids. Per the germline V gene, CDR1 is KGHDR and CDR2 is SFDVKD. CDR3 coding DNA: TGTGCCACCAGTGATTTAGTCTTCGGTGGCACCGGGGAGCTGTTTTTT. Translating it yields CATSDLVFGGTGELFF.

This clone was observed a few times. The V call is TRBV2, the J call TRBJ1-3; D remains ambiguous. The germline gives CDR1 SNHLY, CDR2 FYNNEI. The CDR3 sequence is 13 residues long. Between the trimmed V and J ends, which lost 6 bases and 3 bases, there was a span of 9 bases. CDR3 in DNA: TGTGCCAGCAGCGTCCGGGTTGGAAACACCATATATTTT. Its protein product is CASSVRVGNTIYF.

The chain links TRBV19 to TRBJ1-2, with 9 nucleotides matching TRBD1. The CDR3 extends over 17 amino acids. CDR1 and CDR2 (germline): LNHDA, SQIVND (reference sequence). The V gene end was trimmed by 8 bases and the J gene end by 11 bases; junction bases not matched to a gene: 24. The CDR3, as DNA: TGTGCCAGTCTAGGGCGGGACAGGGAATTCGGGCGGAGTTGGTACACCTTC. Encoded protein: CASLGRDREFGRSWYTF.

This clone appeared once. The gene calls are TRBV6-5 and TRBJ1-6, with D tentatively TRBD1 (6 bases). Germline CDR1 and CDR2: MNHEY and SVGAGI. The V gene lost 8 bases and the J gene lost 10 bases, with 15 bases spanning the gap. The CDR3 contains 13 residues. CDR3 coding DNA: TGTGCCAGCCTACCCGGGGGGGGCTCACCCCTCCACTTT. Its protein is CASLPGGGSPLHF.

The V and J genes are TRBV29-1 and TRBJ2-1; the match to TRBD2 covers 9 bases. V trimming: 7 bases; J trimming: 6 bases; junction bases outside the gene matches: 10. The CDR3 runs 14 residues. Germline V lookup: CDR1 SQVTM, CDR2 ANQGSEA. CDR3 DNA: TGCAGCGCCCGCAGGGGTAGCGGGGGCAATGAGCAGTTCTTC. Its protein is CSARRGSGGNEQFF.

J is TRBJ1-2 and V is TRBV7-9; D is unresolved. CDR3 length: 14 amino acids. Deletions cut 2 bases from V and 10 bases from J, with 17 bases between. The germline V gene encodes CDR1 SEHNR and CDR2 FQNEAQ (reference sequence). CDR3 coding DNA: TGTGCCAGCAGCTTAATCGGGGTACAAGGATACTACACCTTC. Translation gives CASSLIGVQGYYTF.

V usage is TRBV18 and J usage is TRBJ2-5; D is uncertain. The CDR3 consists of 14 residues. With 8 bases removed from V and 2 bases from J, the gap between germline ends came to 15 bases. Per germline, CDR1 KGHSH and CDR2 LQKENI. The CDR3 nucleotides read TGTGCCAGCGCCCCGATGGGCTTTCAAGAGACCCAGTACTTC. Encoded protein: CASAPMGFQETQYF. Filled out from reference TRBV18 and TRBJ2-5, the complete variable domain reads NAGVMQNPRHLVRRRGQEARLRCSPMKGHSHVYWYRQLPEEGLKFMVYLQKENIIDESGMPKERFSAEFPKEGPSILRIQQVVRGDSAAYFCASAPMGFQETQYFGPGTRLLVL.

J is TRBJ2-7 and V is TRBV30, with 7 positions matching TRBD2. The CDR3 has 11 residues. Looked up from germline, CDR1 is GTSNPN and CDR2 is SVGIG (reference sequence). CDR3: CGSGGSYEQYF. The DNA of the CDR3 is TGTGGCTCCGGGGGGTCCTACGAGCAGTACTTC.

V usage is TRBV6-4 and J usage is TRBJ2-2; 10 nucleotides align to TRBD1. The CDR3 runs 19 residues. With V trimmed by 0 bases and J by 6 bases, 13 bases remained unmatched. The germline gives CDR1 MRHNA, CDR2 SNTAGT. This CDR3 is CASSDSITLRDRGPGELFF. CDR3 bases: TGTGCCAGCAGTGACTCGATCACACTCCGGGACAGGGGTCCCGGGGAGCTGTTTTTT.

Many counts were recorded for this clone. V gene TRBV28 combines with J gene TRBJ1-1; D possibly corresponds to TRBD1 (5 bases). The CDR3 loop spans 17 amino acids. Trimming took 5 bases from V and 0 from J, leaving 19 bases between them. Germline values: CDR1 MDHEN, CDR2 SYDVKM. The DNA of the CDR3 is TGTGCCAGCAGTATTCCCGGGACTGCTTTAATGAACACTGAAGCTTTCTTT. Its translation is CASSIPGTALMNTEAFF.

This clone was detected once. This chain joins TRBV27 and TRBJ2-5; no reliable D call. V lost 2 bases, J lost 4 bases, and 11 bases lay in between. Germline CDR1 reads MNHEY; CDR2 reads SMNVEV (reference sequence). The CDR3 runs 14 residues. The CDR3 DNA is TGTGCCAGCAGTTTAACGTCGTCCGGAGAGACCCAGTACTTC. Amino acids: CASSLTSSGETQYF.

The J gene is TRBJ2-1, the V gene TRBV2, with D tentatively TRBD2 (5 bases). V was clipped by 6 bases and J by 0 bases, with 9 bases between them. The CDR3 consists of 14 residues. Germline V gene data show CDR1 as SNHLY and CDR2 as FYNNEI. The CDR3 DNA follows: TGTGCCAGCAGAGCGGCGAGCTCCTACAATGAGCAGTTCTTC. This sequence encodes CASRAASSYNEQFF.

J is TRBJ1-5 and V is TRBV7-2, with D maybe TRBD1 (5 bases). The CDR3 is 15 amino acids. With 3 bases removed from V and 4 bases from J, the gap between germline ends came to 13 bases. The germline V gene encodes CDR1 SGHTA and CDR2 FQGNSA. The CDR3 DNA reads TGTGCCAGCAGCTTCACGACAGTGAGTAATCAGCCCCAGCATTTT. Translation gives CASSFTTVSNQPQHF.

The chain links TRBV25-1 to TRBJ2-7, with a possible D match to TRBD1 (6 bases). CDR1 and CDR2 (germline): MGHDK, SYGVNS. The length of the CDR3 is 15 residues. V dropped 4 bases and J dropped 3 bases, with 16 bases sitting between them. Here the CDR3 reads CASSVLQGLFYEQYF. The CDR3 region has the DNA TGTGCCAGCAGTGTCCTCCAGGGGCTTTTCTACGAGCAGTACTTC.

The chain is built from TRBV11-2 and TRBJ2-7, with D tentatively TRBD1 (5 bases). The CDR3 spans 14 residues. With 1 base removed from V and 0 bases from J, the gap between germline ends came to 7 bases. The V gene's germline CDR1 is SGHAT and CDR2 FQNNGV. In nucleotides, the CDR3 is TGTGCCAGCAGCTTAGCCAGGGCCTCCTACGAGCAGTACTTC. This codes for CASSLARASYEQYF.

The V gene is TRBV9, the J gene TRBJ1-1, with D possibly being TRBD1 (6 bases). The CDR3 length is 15 residues. Between the trimmed V and J ends, which lost 2 bases and 7 bases, there was a span of 18 bases. Per the germline V gene, CDR1 is SGDLS and CDR2 is YYNGEE. The CDR3 loop is CASSVLTGKGREAFF. Here the CDR3 DNA reads TGTGCCAGCAGCGTCCTCACAGGGAAGGGACGTGAAGCTTTCTTT.